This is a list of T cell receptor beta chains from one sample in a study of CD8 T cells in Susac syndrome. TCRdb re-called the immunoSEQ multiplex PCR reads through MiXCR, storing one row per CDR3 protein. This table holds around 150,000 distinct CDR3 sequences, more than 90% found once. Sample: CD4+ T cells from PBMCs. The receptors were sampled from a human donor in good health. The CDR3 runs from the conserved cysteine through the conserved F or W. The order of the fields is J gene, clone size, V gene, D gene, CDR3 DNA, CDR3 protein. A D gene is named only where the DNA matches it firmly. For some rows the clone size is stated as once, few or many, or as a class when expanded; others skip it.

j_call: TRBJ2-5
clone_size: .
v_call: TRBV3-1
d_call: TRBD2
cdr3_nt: TGTGCCAGCAGCTCCCCGGGGGGGGCCGGCGGGACCCAGTACTTC
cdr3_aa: CASSSPGGAGGTQYF

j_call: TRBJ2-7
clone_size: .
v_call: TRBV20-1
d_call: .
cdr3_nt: TGCAGTGCTAGAGAAACCCTCGGCTACGAGCAGTACTTC
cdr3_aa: CSARETLGYEQYF

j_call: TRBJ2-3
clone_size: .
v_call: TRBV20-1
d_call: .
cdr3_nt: TGCAGTGCTAGAGGACAGTTGATCGGTCCAGATACGCAGTATTTT
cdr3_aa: CSARGQLIGPDTQYF

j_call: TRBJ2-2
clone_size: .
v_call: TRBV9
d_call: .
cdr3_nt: TGTGCCAGCAGCGTAGGTTCTTCCGCGAACACCGGGGAGCTGTTTTTT
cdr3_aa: CASSVGSSANTGELFF

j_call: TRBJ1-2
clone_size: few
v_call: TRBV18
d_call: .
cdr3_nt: TGTGCCAGCTCAGCAGGGGACTATGGCTACACCTTC
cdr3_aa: CASSAGDYGYTF

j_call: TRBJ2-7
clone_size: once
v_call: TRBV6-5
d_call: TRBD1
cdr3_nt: TGTGCCAGCAGCCCCGCACCGGGACAGAAATACGAGCAGTACTTC
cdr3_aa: CASSPAPGQKYEQYF

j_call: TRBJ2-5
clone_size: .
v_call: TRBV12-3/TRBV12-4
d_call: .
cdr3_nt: TGTGCCAGCAGTTTAGAGGGTTGGGAGACCCAGTACTTC
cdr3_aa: CASSLEGWETQYF

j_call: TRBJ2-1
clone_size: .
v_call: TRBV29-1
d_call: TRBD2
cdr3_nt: TGCAGCGGCGCCGGGACTAGCTCCTACAATGAGCAGTTCTTC
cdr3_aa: CSGAGTSSYNEQFF

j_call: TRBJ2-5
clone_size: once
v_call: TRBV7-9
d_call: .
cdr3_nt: TGTGCCAGCAGCTTAGTTCTCCCCGGTCCGGAGACCCAGTACTTC
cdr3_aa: CASSLVLPGPETQYF

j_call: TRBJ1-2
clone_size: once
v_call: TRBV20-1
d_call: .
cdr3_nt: TGCAGTGCTAGAGGGAACAGCTATGGCTACACCTTC
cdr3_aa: CSARGNSYGYTF

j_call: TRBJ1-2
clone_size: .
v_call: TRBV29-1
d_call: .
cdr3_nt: TGCAGCGTTGACACCAGGGGACGGGGAGTTTATGGCTACACCTTC
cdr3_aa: CSVDTRGRGVYGYTF

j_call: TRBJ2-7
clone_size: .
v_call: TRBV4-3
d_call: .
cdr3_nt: TGCGCCAGCAGCCAAACCCCCTTAACAGGTGACGAGCAGTACTTC
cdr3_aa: CASSQTPLTGDEQYF

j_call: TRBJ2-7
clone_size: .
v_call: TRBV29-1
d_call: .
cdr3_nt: TGCAGCGTCGGGGGACGGAGGGACTCCTACGAGCAGTACTTC
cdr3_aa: CSVGGRRDSYEQYF

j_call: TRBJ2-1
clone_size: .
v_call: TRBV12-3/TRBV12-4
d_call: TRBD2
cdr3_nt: TGTGCCAGCAGTTTAGCCGCTAGCGGGGGGGCCGCTAGTGAGCAGTTCTTC
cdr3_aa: CASSLAASGGAASEQFF

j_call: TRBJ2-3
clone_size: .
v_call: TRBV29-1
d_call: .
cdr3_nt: TGCAGCGTTACCGGTTCTAGCACAGATACGCAGTATTTT
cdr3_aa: CSVTGSSTDTQYF

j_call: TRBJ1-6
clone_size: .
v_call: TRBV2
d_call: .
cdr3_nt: TGTGCCAGCAGTGATGGGGTATTCGGATCACCCCTCCACTTT
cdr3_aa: CASSDGVFGSPLHF

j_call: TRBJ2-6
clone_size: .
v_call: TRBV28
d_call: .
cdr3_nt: TGTGCCAGCAGTTTGGAAGCACGGGCTGGGGCCAACGTCCTGACTTTC
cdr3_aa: CASSLEARAGANVLTF

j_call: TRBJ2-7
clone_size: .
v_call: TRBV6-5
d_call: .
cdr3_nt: TGTGCCAGCAGTTACTCGTTTGCAGCACATTCCTACGAGCAGTACTTC
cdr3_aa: CASSYSFAAHSYEQYF

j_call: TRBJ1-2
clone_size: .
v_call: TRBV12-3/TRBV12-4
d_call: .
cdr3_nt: TGTGCCAGCAGTCCTAGGACCCCAGCGAATACTAACTATGGCTACACCTTC
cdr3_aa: CASSPRTPANTNYGYTF

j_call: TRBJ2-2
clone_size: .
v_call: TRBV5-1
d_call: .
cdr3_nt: TGCGCCAGCCTAGGGACGGCGAACACCGGGGAGCTGTTTTTT
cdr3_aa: CASLGTANTGELFF

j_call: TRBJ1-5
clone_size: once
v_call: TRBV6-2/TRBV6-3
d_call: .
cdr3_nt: TGTGCCAGCGGGATTCGGAGATCCAATCAGCCCCAGCATTTT
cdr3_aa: CASGIRRSNQPQHF

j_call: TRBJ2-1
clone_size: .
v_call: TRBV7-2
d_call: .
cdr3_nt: TGTGCCAGCAGCTTAGAGCCAGCCAGTGAGCAGTTCTTC
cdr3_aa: CASSLEPASEQFF

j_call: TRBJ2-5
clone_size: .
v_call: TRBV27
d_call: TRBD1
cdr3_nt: TGTGCCAGCAGTCTTACAGGGGGCGGAGAGACCCAGTACTTC
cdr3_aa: CASSLTGGGETQYF

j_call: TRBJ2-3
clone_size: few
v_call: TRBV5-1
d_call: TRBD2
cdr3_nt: TGTGCCAGCAGCTTAGCGGGGGGCCCCACAGATACGCAGTATTTT
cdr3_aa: CASSLAGGPTDTQYF

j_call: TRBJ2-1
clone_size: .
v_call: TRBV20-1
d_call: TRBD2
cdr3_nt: TGCAGTGCTAGCTCCTTAGCGGGGGGGTCCTACAATGAGCAGTTCTTC
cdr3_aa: CSASSLAGGSYNEQFF

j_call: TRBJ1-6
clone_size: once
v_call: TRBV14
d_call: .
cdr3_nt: TGTGCCAGCAGCCCCGCCGGGGTACCGGGGAATTCACCCCTCCACTTT
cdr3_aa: CASSPAGVPGNSPLHF

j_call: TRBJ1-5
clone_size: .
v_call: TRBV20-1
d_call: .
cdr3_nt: TGCAGTGCTAGGGACGGACAGAGCAATCAGCCCCAGCATTTT
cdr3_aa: CSARDGQSNQPQHF

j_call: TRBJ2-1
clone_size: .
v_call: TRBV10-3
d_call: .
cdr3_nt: TGTGCCATCAGTGGAAGTAGCAAAAACAATGAGCAGTTCTTC
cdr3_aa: CAISGSSKNNEQFF

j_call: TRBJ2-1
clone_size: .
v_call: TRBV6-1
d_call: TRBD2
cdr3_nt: TGTGCCAGCAGTACGACTAGCGGGGGAACCTACAATGAGCAGTTCTTC
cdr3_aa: CASSTTSGGTYNEQFF

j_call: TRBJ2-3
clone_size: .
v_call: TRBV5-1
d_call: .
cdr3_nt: TGCGCCAGCAGCCCCGGGTATGGGACAGATACGCAGTATTTT
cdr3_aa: CASSPGYGTDTQYF

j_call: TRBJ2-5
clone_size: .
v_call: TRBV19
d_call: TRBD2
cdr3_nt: TGTGCCAGTAGTACATACGGACTAGAAGAGACCCAGTACTTC
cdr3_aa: CASSTYGLEETQYF

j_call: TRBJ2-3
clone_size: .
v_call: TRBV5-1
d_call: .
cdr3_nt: TGCGCCAGCAGCTCGACAGTTATAGATACGCAGTATTTT
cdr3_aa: CASSSTVIDTQYF

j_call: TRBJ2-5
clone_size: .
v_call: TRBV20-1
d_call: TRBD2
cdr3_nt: TGCAGTGTAGAAGCGGGGTTAGAGACCCAGTACTTC
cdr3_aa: CSVEAGLETQYF

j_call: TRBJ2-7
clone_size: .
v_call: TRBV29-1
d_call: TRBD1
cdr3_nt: TGCAGCGTTGAAGTGACAGGGCAGGTCCACGAGCAGTACTTC
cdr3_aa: CSVEVTGQVHEQYF

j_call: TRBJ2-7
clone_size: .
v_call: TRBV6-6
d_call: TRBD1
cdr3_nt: TGTGCCAGCAGGCCCCGACAGGGCCTCTACGAGCAGTACTTC
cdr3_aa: CASRPRQGLYEQYF

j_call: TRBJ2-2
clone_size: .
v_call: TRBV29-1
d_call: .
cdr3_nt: TGCAGCGTTTCGTCAACCGGGGAGCTGTTTTTT
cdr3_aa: CSVSSTGELFF

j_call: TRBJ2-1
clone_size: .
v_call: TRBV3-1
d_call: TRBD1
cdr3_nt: TGTGCCAGTCGGACAGGGAGCGATGAGCAGTTCTTC
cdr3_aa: CASRTGSDEQFF

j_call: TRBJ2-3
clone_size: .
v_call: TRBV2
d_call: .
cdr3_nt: TGTGCCAGCAGGACCGATACGCAGTATTTT
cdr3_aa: CASRTDTQYF

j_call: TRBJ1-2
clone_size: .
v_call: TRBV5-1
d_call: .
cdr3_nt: TGCGCCAGCAGCTTGGAAGGAGGCACTGACTATGGCTACACCTTC
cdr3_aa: CASSLEGGTDYGYTF

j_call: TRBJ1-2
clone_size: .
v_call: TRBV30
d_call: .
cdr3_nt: TGTGCCTGGAGTGTACAGGTCTGGAACTATGGCTACACCTTC
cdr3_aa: CAWSVQVWNYGYTF

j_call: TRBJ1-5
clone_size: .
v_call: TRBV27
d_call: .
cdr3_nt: TGTGCCAGCACCTTAGGCCCCAATCAGCCCCAGCATTTT
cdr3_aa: CASTLGPNQPQHF

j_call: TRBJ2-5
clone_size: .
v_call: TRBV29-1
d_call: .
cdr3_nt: TGCAGCGTCGGGTGGGAGACCCAGTACTTC
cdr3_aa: CSVGWETQYF

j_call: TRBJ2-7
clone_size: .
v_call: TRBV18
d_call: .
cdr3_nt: TGTGCCAGCTCACAGGCAGGATCCTACGAGCAGTACTTC
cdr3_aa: CASSQAGSYEQYF

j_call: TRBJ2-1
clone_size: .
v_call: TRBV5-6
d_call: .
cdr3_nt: TGTGCCAGCAGCTTTACCCGTGAAGAGCAGTTCTTC
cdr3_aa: CASSFTREEQFF

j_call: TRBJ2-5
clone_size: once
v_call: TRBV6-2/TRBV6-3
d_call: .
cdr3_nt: TGTGCCAGCAGCCGGCGGGTACAAGAGACCCAGTACTTC
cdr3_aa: CASSRRVQETQYF

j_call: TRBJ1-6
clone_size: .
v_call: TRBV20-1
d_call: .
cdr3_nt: TGCAGTGCCTACTCCGGGACGGACAATTCACCCCTCCACTTT
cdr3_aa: CSAYSGTDNSPLHF

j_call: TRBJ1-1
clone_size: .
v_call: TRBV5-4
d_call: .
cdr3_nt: TGTGCCAGCAGCTCGGACACACGTGACGTGACTGAAGCTTTCTTT
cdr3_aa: CASSSDTRDVTEAFF

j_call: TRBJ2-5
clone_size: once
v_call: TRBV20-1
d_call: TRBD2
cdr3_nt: TGCAGTGCTAGAGGACTAGCGGCGACAGGGACCCAGTACTTC
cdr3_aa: CSARGLAATGTQYF

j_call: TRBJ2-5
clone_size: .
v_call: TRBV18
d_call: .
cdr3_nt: TGTGCCAGCTCGCTCAGACAGGAGGTGGAGACCCAGTACTTC
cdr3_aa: CASSLRQEVETQYF

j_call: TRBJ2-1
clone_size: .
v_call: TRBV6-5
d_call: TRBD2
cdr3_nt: TGTGCCAGCAGTTATGGTCCCCGGCTAGCGGGTAACAATGAGCAGTTCTTC
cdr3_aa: CASSYGPRLAGNNEQFF

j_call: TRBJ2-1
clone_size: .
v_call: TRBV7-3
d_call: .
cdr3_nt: TGTGCCAGCAGCTTAGGGGACCGACTTTCTGAGCAGTTCTTC
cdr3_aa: CASSLGDRLSEQFF